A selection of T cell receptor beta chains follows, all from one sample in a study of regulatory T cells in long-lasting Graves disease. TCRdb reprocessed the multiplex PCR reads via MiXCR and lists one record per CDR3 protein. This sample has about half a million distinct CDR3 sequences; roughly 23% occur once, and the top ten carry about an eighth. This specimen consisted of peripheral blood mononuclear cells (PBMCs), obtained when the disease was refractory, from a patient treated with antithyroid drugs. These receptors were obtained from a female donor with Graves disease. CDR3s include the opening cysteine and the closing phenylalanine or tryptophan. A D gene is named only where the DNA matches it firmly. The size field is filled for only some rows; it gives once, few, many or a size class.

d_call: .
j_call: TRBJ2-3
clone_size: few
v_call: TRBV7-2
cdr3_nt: TGTGCCAGCAGCTTAGTGTGGCCGGGCCGAACAGAACATACGCAGTATTTT
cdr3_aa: CASSLVWPGRTEHTQYF

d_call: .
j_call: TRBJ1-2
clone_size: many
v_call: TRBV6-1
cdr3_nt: TGTGCCAGCAGTCCACCGACAGGAGCCTCCTATGGCTACACCTTC
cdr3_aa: CASSPPTGASYGYTF

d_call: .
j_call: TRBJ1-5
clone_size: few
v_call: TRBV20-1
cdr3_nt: TGCAGTGCTAGACCTGATCCCAATCAGCCCCAGCATTTT
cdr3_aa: CSARPDPNQPQHF

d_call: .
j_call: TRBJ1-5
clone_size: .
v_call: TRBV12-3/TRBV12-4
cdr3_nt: TGTGCCAGCAGTTTCAGGGGCGGCGGCAATCAGCCCCAGCATTTT
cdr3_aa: CASSFRGGGNQPQHF

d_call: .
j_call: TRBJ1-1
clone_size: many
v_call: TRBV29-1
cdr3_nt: TGCAGCGTTGGTCGGCAGGCTAACACTGAAGCTTTCTTT
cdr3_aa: CSVGRQANTEAFF

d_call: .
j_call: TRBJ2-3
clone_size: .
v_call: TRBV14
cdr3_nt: TGTGCCAGCAGCCAAGGCAAAACTAGGAGGGCAGATACGCAGTATTTT
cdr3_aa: CASSQGKTRRADTQYF

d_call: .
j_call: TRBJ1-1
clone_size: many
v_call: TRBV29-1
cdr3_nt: TGCAGCGTAGTGAGAACTGAAGCTTTCTTT
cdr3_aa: CSVVRTEAFF

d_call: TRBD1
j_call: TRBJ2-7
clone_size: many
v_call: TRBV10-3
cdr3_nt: TGTGCCATCAGCCGGGGACAGGGAGACGAGCAGTACTTC
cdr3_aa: CAISRGQGDEQYF

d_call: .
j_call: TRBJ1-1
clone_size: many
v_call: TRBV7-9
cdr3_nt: TGTGCCAGCAGCTTATCGGGGCCCGAAGCTTTCTTT
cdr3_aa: CASSLSGPEAFF

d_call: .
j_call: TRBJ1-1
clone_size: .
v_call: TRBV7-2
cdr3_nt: TGTGCCAGCAGCCCCAACCTCAGGGGCGTAGCTTTCTTT
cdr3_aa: CASSPNLRGVAFF

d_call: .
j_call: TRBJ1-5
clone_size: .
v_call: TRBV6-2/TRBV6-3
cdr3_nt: TGTGCCCGCAGTAGGGCAGGGGTAAGGCCCCAGCATTTT
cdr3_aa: CARSRAGVRPQHF

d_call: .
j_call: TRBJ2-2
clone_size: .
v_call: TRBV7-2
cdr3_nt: TGTGCCAGCAGCTTAGTAGGGGGGAAAAACACCGGGGAGCTGTTTTTT
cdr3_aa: CASSLVGGKNTGELFF

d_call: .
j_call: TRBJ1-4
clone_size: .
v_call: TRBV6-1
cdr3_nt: TGTGCCAGCAGCGCCCGAGATAATGAAAAACTGTTTTTT
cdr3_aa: CASSARDNEKLFF

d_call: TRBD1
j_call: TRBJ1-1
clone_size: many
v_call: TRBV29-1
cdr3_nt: TGCAGCGTTCGACAGGGGGGGAACACTGAAGCTTTCTTT
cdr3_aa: CSVRQGGNTEAFF

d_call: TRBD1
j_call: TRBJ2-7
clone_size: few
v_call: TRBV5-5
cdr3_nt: TGTGCCAGCAGCTTATCCGGGACAGGGGGCGCATGGGTACTCCACGAGCAGTACTTC
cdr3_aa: CASSLSGTGGAWVLHEQYF